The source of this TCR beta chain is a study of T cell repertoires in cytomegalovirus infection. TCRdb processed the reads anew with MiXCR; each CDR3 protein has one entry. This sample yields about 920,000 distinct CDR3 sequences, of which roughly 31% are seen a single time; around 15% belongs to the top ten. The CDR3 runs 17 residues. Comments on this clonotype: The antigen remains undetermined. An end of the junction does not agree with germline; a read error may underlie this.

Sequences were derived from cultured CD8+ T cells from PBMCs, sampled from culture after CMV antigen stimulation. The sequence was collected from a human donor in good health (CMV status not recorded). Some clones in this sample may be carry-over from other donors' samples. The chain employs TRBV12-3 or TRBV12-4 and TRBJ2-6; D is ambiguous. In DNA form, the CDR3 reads TGTGCCAGCAGTCCAATTGTGCGGATCTCTGGGACCAACGTCCTGACTTTC. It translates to CASSPIVRISGTNVLTF.